The T cell receptor beta chain described here comes from a study of T cell repertoires in cytomegalovirus infection. Study-wide context: The public TCR beta signatures pointed to both CMV infection and matching HLA type. The study, taken as a whole, reports: There were HLA-C-restricted CMV-specific TCR beta clonotypes dominating the ex vivo response. Based on cumulative public TCR beta family frequency, carriers of CMV plus the relevant HLA were identified.

This clonotype was found many times. Its specificity is unknown. V gave up 5 bases and J gave up 4 bases, with 5 bases separating them. The CDR3 sequence is 11 residues long. Germline CDR1 and CDR2: SEHNR and FQNEAQ (reference sequence). One entry per CDR3 protein, called by TCRdb with MiXCR from the reads. The repertoire has 200,000 to 300,000 distinct CDR3 sequences, roughly an eighth of them found once; the top ten carry about 8.7%. The receptor was derived from a human donor in good health (CMV status not recorded). Some clones in this sample may be carry-over from other donors' samples. The chain employs TRBV7-9 and TRBJ2-5; D is unclear. Material: PBMCs. The CDR3 DNA is TGTGCCAGCAGCGCGCTAGAGACCCAGTACTTC. Protein: CASSALETQYF.